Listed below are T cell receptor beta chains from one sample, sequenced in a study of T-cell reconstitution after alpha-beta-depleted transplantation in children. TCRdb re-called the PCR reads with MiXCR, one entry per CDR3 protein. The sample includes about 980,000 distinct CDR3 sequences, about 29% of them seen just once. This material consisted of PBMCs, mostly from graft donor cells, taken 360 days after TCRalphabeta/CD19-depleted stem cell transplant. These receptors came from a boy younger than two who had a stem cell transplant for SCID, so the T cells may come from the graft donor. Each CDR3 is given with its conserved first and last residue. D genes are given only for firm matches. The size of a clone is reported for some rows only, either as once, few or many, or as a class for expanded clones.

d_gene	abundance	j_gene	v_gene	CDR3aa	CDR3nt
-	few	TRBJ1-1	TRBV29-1	CSVDRYPSVDTEAFF	TGCAGCGTTGATAGGTATCCATCTGTGGACACTGAAGCTTTCTTT
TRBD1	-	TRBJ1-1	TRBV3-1	CASSLLTGRHTEAFF	TGTGCCAGCAGCCTCTTGACAGGGAGGCACACTGAAGCTTTCTTT
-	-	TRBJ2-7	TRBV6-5	CASSYDLSTYEQYF	TGTGCCAGCAGTTACGATCTCTCTACCTACGAGCAGTACTTC
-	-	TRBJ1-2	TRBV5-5	CASSPDPGVYGYTF	TGTGCCAGCAGCCCGGATCCGGGCGTCTATGGCTACACCTTC
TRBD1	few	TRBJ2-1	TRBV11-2	CASSSWTGRSYNEQFF	TGTGCCAGCAGCTCATGGACAGGGAGGTCCTACAATGAGCAGTTCTTC
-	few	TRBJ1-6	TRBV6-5	CASSYTRKENSPLHF	TGTGCCAGCAGTTACACCCGTAAGGAGAATTCACCCCTCCACTTT
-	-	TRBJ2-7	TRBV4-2	CASSQDRGPQTYEQYF	TGTGCCAGCAGCCAAGATCGCGGGCCTCAAACTTACGAGCAGTACTTC
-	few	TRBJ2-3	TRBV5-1	CASSLDLDTDTQYF	TGCGCCAGCAGCTTGGACCTAGACACAGATACGCAGTATTTT
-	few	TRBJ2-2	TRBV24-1	CATSPGHYTGELFF	TGTGCCACCAGTCCGGGACATTACACCGGGGAGCTGTTTTTT
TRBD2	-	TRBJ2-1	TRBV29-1	CSVGLVVDNEQFF	TGCAGCGTCGGACTAGTAGTGGACAATGAGCAGTTCTTC
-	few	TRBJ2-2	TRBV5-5	CASSLREVGTGELFF	TGTGCCAGCAGCTTGAGAGAAGTGGGCACCGGGGAGCTGTTTTTT
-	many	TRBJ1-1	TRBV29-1	CSVVGGSAEAFF	TGCAGCGTTGTAGGGGGTAGCGCTGAAGCTTTCTTT
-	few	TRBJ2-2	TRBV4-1	CASSHTSPTRELFF	TGCGCCAGCAGCCACACATCCCCAACCCGGGAGCTGTTTTTT
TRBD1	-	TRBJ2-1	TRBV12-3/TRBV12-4	CASSRPGQLNEQFF	TGTGCCAGCAGTCGTCCGGGACAGCTCAATGAGCAGTTCTTC
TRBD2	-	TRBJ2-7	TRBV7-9	CASSFPGLAPSLYEQYF	TGTGCCAGCAGCTTTCCGGGACTAGCGCCCTCGTTGTACGAGCAGTACTTC
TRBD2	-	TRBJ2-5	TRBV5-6	CASSPRLAGGPRQETQYF	TGTGCCAGCAGCCCACGACTAGCGGGGGGGCCAAGGCAAGAGACCCAGTACTTC
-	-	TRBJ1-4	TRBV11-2	CASSPRGQGTTTNEKLFF	TGTGCCAGCAGCCCTAGAGGGCAGGGGACTACAACTAATGAAAAACTGTTTTTT
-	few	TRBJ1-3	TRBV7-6	CASSLAGTPRSGNTIYF	TGTGCCAGCAGCTTAGCCGGGACACCCCGCTCTGGAAACACCATATATTTT
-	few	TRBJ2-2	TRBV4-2	CASSQDPMNTGELFF	TGTGCCAGCAGCCAAGATCCAATGAACACCGGGGAGCTGTTTTTT
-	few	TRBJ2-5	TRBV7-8	CASSFGPEETQYF	TGTGCCAGCAGCTTTGGACCGGAAGAGACCCAGTACTTC
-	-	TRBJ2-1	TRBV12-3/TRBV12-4	CASIPRSGLSSYNEQFF	TGTGCCAGCATTCCCCGATCAGGGTTGAGCTCCTACAATGAGCAGTTCTTC
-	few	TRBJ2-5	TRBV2	CASRSGGNGETQYF	TGTGCCAGCAGGTCGGGGGGCAATGGAGAGACCCAGTACTTC
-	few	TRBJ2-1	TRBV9	CASSVGGAAVEQFF	TGTGCCAGCAGCGTAGGGGGAGCAGCAGTTGAGCAGTTCTTC
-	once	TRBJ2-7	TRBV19	CASTDRSSYEQYF	TGTGCCAGTACCGACAGGAGCTCCTACGAGCAGTACTTC
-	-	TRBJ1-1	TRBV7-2	CASSLALAGSYTEAFF	TGTGCCAGCAGCTTAGCGCTGGCAGGCTCCTACACTGAAGCTTTCTTT